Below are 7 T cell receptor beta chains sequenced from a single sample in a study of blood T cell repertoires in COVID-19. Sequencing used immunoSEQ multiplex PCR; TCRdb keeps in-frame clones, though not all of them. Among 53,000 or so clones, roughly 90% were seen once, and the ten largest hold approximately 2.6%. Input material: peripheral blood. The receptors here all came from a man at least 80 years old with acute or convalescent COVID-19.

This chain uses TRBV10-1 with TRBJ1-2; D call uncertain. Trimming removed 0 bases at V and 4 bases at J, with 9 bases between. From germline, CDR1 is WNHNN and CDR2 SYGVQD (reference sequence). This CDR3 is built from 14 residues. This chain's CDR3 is CASSESQGGYGYTF. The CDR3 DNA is TGCGCCAGCAGTGAGTCTCAAGGCGGCTATGGCTACACCTTC.

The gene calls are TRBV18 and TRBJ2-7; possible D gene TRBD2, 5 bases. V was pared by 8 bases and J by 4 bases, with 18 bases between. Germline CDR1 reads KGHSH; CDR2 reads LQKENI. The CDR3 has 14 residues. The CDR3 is CASTVGHSGYEQYF. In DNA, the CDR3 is TGTGCCAGCACTGTAGGGCACTCGGGGTACGAGCAGTACTTC.

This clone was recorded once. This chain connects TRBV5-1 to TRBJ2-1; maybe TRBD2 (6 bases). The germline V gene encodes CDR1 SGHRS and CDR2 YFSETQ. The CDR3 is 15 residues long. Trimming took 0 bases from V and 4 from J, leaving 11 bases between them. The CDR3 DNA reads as TGCGCCAGCAGCTTGGGGTCGGGACTGTACAATGAGCAGTTCTTC. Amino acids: CASSLGSGLYNEQFF.

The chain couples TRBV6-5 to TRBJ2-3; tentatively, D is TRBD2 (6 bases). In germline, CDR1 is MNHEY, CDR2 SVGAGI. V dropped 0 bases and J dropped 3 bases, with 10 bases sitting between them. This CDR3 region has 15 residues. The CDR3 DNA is TGTGCCAGCAGTTACTCGACGCTAGCGACAGATACGCAGTATTTT. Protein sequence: CASSYSTLATDTQYF.

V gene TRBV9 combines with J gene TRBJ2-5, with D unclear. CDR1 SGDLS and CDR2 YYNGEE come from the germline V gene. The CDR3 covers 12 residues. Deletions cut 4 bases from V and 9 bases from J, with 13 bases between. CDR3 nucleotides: TGTGCCAGCAGCAACAACATTCGTCCCCAGTACTTC. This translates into CASSNNIRPQYF.

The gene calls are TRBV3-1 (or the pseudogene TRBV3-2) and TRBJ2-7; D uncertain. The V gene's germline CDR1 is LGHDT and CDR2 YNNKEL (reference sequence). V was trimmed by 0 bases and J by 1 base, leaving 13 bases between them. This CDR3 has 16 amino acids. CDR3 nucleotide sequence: TGTGCCAGCAGCCAAGAGTTAGTCAGGTCATCCTACGAGCAGTACTTC. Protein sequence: CASSQELVRSSYEQYF.

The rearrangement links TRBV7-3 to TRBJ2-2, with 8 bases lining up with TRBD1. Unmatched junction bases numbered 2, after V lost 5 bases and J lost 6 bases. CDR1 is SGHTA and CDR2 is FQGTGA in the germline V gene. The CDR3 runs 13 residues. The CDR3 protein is CASSQQGAGELFF. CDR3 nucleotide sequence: TGTGCCAGCAGCCAACAGGGGGCCGGGGAGCTGTTTTTT.